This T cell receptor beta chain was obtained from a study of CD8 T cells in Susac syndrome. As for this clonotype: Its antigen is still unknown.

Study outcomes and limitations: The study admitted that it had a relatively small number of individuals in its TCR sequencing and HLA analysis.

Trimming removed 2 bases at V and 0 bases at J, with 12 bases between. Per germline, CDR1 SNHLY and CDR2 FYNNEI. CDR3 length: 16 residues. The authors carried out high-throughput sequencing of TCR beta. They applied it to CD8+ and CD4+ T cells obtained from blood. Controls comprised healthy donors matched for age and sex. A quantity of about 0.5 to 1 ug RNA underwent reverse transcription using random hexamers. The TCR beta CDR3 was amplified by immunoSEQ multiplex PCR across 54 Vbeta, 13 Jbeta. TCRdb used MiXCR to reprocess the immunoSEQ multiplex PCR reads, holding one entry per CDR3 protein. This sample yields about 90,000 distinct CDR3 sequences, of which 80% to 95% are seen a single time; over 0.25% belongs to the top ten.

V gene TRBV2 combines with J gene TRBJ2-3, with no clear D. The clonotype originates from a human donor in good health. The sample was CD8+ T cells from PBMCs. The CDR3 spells CASSESRTTSTDTQYF. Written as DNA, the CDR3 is TGTGCCAGCAGTGAATCCAGGACCACTAGCACAGATACGCAGTATTTT.